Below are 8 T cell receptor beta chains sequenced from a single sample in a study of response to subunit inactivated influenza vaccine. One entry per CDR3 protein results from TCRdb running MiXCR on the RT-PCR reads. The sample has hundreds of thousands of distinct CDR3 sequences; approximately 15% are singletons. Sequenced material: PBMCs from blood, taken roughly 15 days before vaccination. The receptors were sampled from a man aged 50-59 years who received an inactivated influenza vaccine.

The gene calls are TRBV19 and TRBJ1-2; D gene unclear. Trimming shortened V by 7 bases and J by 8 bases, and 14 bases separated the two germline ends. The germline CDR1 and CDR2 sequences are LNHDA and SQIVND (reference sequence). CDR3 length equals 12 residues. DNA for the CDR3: TGTGCCAGTATCGGTGGCAGAAGAGGCTACACCTTC. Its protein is CASIGGRRGYTF.

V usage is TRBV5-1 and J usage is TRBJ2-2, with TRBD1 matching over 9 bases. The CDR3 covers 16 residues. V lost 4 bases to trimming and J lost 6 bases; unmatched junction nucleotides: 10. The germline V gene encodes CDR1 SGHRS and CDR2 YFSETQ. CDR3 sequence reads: CASSGTQGAKAGELFF. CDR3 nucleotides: TGCGCCAGCAGCGGAACACAGGGGGCAAAGGCCGGGGAGCTGTTTTTT. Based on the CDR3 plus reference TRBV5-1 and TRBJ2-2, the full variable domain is KAGVTQTPRYLIKTRGQQVTLSCSPISGHRSVSWYQQTPGQGLQFLFEYFSETQRNKGNFPGRFSGRQFSNSRSEMNVSTLELGDSALYLCASSGTQGAKAGELFFGEGSRLTVL.

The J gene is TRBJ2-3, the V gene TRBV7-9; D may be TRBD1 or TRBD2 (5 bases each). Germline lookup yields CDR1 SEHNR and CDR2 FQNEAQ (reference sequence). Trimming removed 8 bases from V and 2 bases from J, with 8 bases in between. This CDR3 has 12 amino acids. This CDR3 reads CASGGPTDTQYF. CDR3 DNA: TGTGCCAGCGGGGGTCCCACAGATACGCAGTATTTT.

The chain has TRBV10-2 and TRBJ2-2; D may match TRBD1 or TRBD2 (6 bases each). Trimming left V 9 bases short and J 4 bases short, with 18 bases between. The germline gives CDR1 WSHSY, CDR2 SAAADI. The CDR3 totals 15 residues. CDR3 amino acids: CASAVERGATGELFF. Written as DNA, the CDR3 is TGCGCCAGTGCGGTGGAAAGGGGGGCCACCGGGGAGCTGTTTTTT.

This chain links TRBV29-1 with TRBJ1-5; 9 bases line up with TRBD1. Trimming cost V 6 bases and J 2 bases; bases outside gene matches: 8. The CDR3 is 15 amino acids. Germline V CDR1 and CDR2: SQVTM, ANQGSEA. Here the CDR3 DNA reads TGCAGCGTAGGCCTTGGGACAGGGCGCAATCAGCCCCAGCATTTT. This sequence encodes CSVGLGTGRNQPQHF.

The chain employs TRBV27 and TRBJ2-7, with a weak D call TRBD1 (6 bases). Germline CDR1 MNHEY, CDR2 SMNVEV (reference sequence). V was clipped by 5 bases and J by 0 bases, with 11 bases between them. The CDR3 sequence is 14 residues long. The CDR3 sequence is CASSARDISYEQYF. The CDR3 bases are TGTGCCAGCAGTGCCCGGGACATCTCCTACGAGCAGTACTTC.

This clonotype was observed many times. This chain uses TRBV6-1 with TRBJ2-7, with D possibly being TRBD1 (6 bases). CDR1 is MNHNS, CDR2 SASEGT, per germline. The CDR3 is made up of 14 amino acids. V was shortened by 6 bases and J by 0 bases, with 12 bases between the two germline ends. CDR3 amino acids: CASSPGVASYEQYF. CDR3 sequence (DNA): TGTGCCAGCAGCCCAGGGGTGGCCTCCTACGAGCAGTACTTC.

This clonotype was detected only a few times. DNA for the CDR3: TGTGCCAGCAGCCAAGGACAGGGGTTGATCAACCAAGAGACCCAGTACTTC. Translating it yields CASSQGQGLINQETQYF. V gene TRBV4-2 combines with J gene TRBJ2-5; 8 bases are shared with TRBD1. From germline, CDR1 is LGHNA and CDR2 YNFKEQ. V was clipped by 1 base and J by 0 bases; unmatched bases: 7. This CDR3 region has 17 residues.